This record looks at one T cell receptor (beta chain) sequence and its context. The data originate from a study of T-cell reconstitution after alpha-beta-depleted transplantation in children. The CDR3 sequence is 14 residues long. Construction of the TCRbeta library involved unique molecular identifiers. MiXCR, applied by TCRdb to the PCR reads, yields one record per CDR3 protein. The sample includes about 72,000 distinct CDR3 sequences, just under 7.5% seen only once; the top ten take around 2.5%. The sequence derives from a human donor who donated a stem cell graft to a child with acute lymphoblastic leukemia. The sample in question was PBMCs from the stem cell graft donor, obtained from the stem cell graft. The chain uses TRBV21-1 and TRBJ1-1; TRBD1, the table's D call, lacks a check against the DNA. TRBV21-1 is given as a pseudogene. The CDR3 DNA reads as TGTGCCAGCAACCTTAGACAGATTAACACTGAAGCTTTCTTT. Protein sequence: CASNLRQINTEAFF.